Listed below are T cell receptor beta chains from one sample, sequenced in a study of blood T cell repertoires in COVID-19. The method was immunoSEQ multiplex PCR; TCRdb's version includes in-frame clones alone and lacks a portion of them. Of under 80,000 clones listed, about 83% are singletons. Sequencing was done on a sample of peripheral blood. The receptors come from a woman in her fifties or sixties with acute or convalescent COVID-19. CDR3s include the opening cysteine and the closing phenylalanine or tryptophan. The D gene is left open where the match is weak. Clone size appears in some rows only: once, few, many, or a class for an expanded clone.

-	-	TRBJ1-2	15	TRBV18	CASSPLNRVEYGYTF	TGTGCCAGCTCACCGTTAAACAGGGTGGAGTATGGCTACACCTTC
-	once	TRBJ2-5	16	TRBV5-5	CASSFAGDRAIETQYF	TGTGCCAGCAGCTTCGCAGGGGACCGGGCAATAGAGACCCAGTACTTC
-	-	TRBJ1-6	15	TRBV13	CASSLQGPYNSPLHF	TGTGCCAGCAGCTTACAGGGGCCCTATAATTCACCCCTCCACTTT
-	-	TRBJ1-5	14	TRBV6-1	CASSEGPFDQPQHF	TGTGCCAGCAGTGAGGGGCCCTTCGATCAGCCCCAGCATTTT
TRBD1	-	TRBJ2-7	13	TRBV7-2	CASSQGQGPTQYF	TGTGCCAGCAGCCAGGGACAGGGGCCTACGCAGTACTTC
-	-	TRBJ1-4	14	TRBV19	CASSPREGYEKLFF	TGTGCCAGTAGTCCTCGGGAGGGTTATGAAAAACTGTTTTTT
-	-	TRBJ2-7	14	TRBV7-2	CASSLDLSSYEQYF	TGTGCCAGCAGCTTAGACTTAAGCTCCTACGAGCAGTACTTC
-	-	TRBJ1-1	15	TRBV2	CASKWADILETEAFF	TGTGCCAGCAAGTGGGCAGATATACTGGAAACTGAAGCTTTCTTT
TRBD1	-	TRBJ2-3	18	TRBV24-1	CATSDQAAGTGSTDTQYF	TGTGCCACCAGTGACCAAGCTGCCGGGACAGGGTCCACAGATACGCAGTATTTT
-	-	TRBJ1-6	15	TRBV9	CASSAGGGGSAPLHF	TGTGCCAGCAGCGCCGGCGGGGGGGGCAGTGCACCCCTCCACTTT
TRBD1	-	TRBJ2-2	16	TRBV11-2	CASSPGTGGGTGELFF	TGTGCCAGCAGCCCTGGGACAGGGGGAGGGACCGGGGAGCTGTTTTTT
TRBD1	-	TRBJ2-7	15	TRBV6-5	CASRDTGQGTYEQYF	TGTGCCAGCAGGGACACGGGACAGGGGACCTACGAGCAGTACTTC
-	-	TRBJ2-7	14	TRBV3-1/TRBV3-2	CASSPPTDSYEQYF	TGTGCCAGCAGCCCCCCGACAGACTCCTACGAGCAGTACTTC
-	-	TRBJ1-3	14	TRBV5-1	CASSLDSPGNTIYF	TGCGCCAGCAGCTTAGACAGTCCCGGAAACACCATATATTTT
TRBD2	once	TRBJ2-3	16	TRBV7-3	CASSLGASGGADTQYF	TGTGCCAGCAGCTTAGGAGCTAGCGGGGGGGCAGATACGCAGTATTTT
-	-	TRBJ2-1	17	TRBV4-1	CASSNLRGPTYYNEQFF	TGCGCCAGCAGCAACTTGCGGGGGCCAACCTATTACAATGAGCAGTTCTTC
-	-	TRBJ1-1	17	TRBV10-2	CASSEYVPIAGNSEAFF	TGCGCCAGCAGTGAGTACGTACCCATAGCCGGGAACTCTGAAGCTTTCTTT
-	few	TRBJ1-5	14	TRBV23-1	CATLTAPCNQPQHF	TGCGCCACCCTGACAGCACCCTGCAATCAGCCCCAGCATTTT
TRBD1	few	TRBJ1-2	15	TRBV10-1	CASSADRAVNYGYTF	TGCGCCAGCAGCGCGGACAGGGCCGTTAACTATGGCTACACCTTC
-	-	TRBJ1-1	15	TRBV14	CASSRIIGANTEAFF	TGTGCCAGCAGCCGGATCATTGGGGCGAACACTGAAGCTTTCTTT
-	-	TRBJ1-4	18	TRBV2	CASSHSGTRVGTNEKLFF	TGTGCCAGCAGTCACTCCGGGACACGAGTAGGCACGAATGAAAAACTGTTTTTT
TRBD1	-	TRBJ1-1	15	TRBV2	CASSPPIDRATEAFF	TGTGCCAGCAGTCCACCTATCGACAGGGCCACTGAAGCTTTCTTT
-	-	TRBJ1-2	14	TRBV19	CASHLRTGSSGYTF	TGTGCCAGTCACCTACGAACAGGGTCCTCTGGCTACACCTTC
-	-	TRBJ2-3	16	TRBV19	CASSIKRRMTGYTQYF	TGTGCCAGTAGTATTAAACGGAGGATGACGGGGTATACGCAGTATTTT
-	-	TRBJ1-1	13	TRBV12-3/TRBV12-4	CASSSTQGTEAFF	TGTGCCAGCAGTTCCACCCAGGGCACTGAAGCTTTCTTT
-	-	TRBJ1-5	15	TRBV9	CASSVGGLPNQPQHF	TGTGCCAGCAGCGTAGGAGGGCTGCCGAATCAGCCCCAGCATTTT
-	-	TRBJ1-5	14	TRBV19	CASSGGDSNQPQHF	TGTGCCAGTAGTGGAGGGGATAGCAATCAGCCCCAGCATTTT
TRBD1	-	TRBJ1-5	14	TRBV3-1/TRBV3-2	CASSPNRGVQPQHF	TGTGCCAGCAGCCCCAACAGGGGGGTTCAGCCCCAGCATTTT
TRBD2	once	TRBJ2-4	13	TRBV6-2/TRBV6-3	CASSYLGLAFQYF	TGTGCCAGCAGTTACCTGGGACTAGCCTTTCAGTACTTC
TRBD1	-	TRBJ2-4	19	TRBV14	CASSQDRDRGRVAKNIQYF	TGTGCCAGCAGCCAAGACCGGGACAGGGGGCGAGTGGCCAAAAACATTCAGTACTTC
-	few	TRBJ1-4	17	TRBV10-3	CAISERDFAATNEKLFF	TGTGCCATCAGTGAGCGGGACTTTGCAGCAACTAATGAAAAACTGTTTTTT
-	-	TRBJ1-2	13	TRBV7-9	CASSYTGMGGYTF	TGTGCCAGCAGCTACACAGGGATGGGCGGCTACACCTTC
-	once	TRBJ1-3	16	TRBV15	CATSTRGSSSGNTIYF	TGTGCCACCAGCACCCGGGGGAGCTCCTCTGGAAACACCATATATTTT
-	-	TRBJ1-6	12	TRBV6-5	CASSYLNSPLHF	TGTGCCAGCAGTTACCTGAATTCACCCCTCCACTTT
TRBD1	once	TRBJ2-6	19	TRBV5-1	CASSLTDRGARTGANVLTF	TGCGCCAGCAGCCTAACGGACAGGGGAGCGAGAACTGGGGCCAACGTCCTGACTTTC
TRBD1	-	TRBJ2-5	14	TRBV10-1	CASSPTGVGETQYF	TGCGCCAGCAGTCCGACAGGGGTGGGAGAGACCCAGTACTTC
-	-	TRBJ1-6	14	TRBV27	CASSLRRSDSPLHF	TGTGCCAGCAGTTTAAGGCGGAGCGATTCACCCCTCCACTTT
TRBD2	-	TRBJ2-1	15	TRBV4-1	CASSPTSGVYNEQFF	TGCGCCAGCAGCCCGACTAGCGGGGTTTACAATGAGCAGTTCTTC
TRBD1	-	TRBJ1-2	16	TRBV3-1/TRBV3-2	CASSPNIKQGTYGYTF	TGTGCCAGCAGCCCGAATATAAAACAGGGGACCTATGGCTACACCTTC
-	few	TRBJ1-1	16	TRBV19	CASSYPPQGRGTEAFF	TGTGCCAGTAGCTACCCGCCCCAGGGAAGGGGAACTGAAGCTTTCTTT
-	-	TRBJ1-2	12	TRBV21-1	CASRGRCDGYTF	TGTGCCAGCCGGGGGAGGTGCGATGGCTACACCTTC
TRBD2	-	TRBJ2-3	16	TRBV4-1	CASSQVAGQRGDTQYF	TGCGCCAGCAGCCAGGTAGCGGGGCAACGTGGAGATACGCAGTATTTT
-	-	TRBJ1-1	12	TRBV19	CASSIRGAEAFF	TGTGCCAGTAGTATTCGGGGGGCTGAAGCTTTCTTT
-	-	TRBJ1-1	10	TRBV28	CASGPLEAFF	TGTGCCAGCGGGCCCCTTGAAGCTTTCTTT
TRBD2	-	TRBJ2-5	14	TRBV29-1	CSVRQRGGQETQYF	TGCAGCGTTCGACAGCGGGGAGGTCAAGAGACCCAGTACTTC
-	-	TRBJ1-2	16	TRBV5-5	CASSLDGQNTNYGYTF	TGTGCCAGCAGCTTGGACGGACAGAATACTAACTATGGCTACACCTTC
TRBD2	-	TRBJ2-5	19	TRBV9	CASSAPLGLAGTKQETQYF	TGTGCCAGCAGCGCGCCCCTCGGACTAGCGGGGACCAAACAAGAGACCCAGTACTTC
-	-	TRBJ1-5	14	TRBV6-4	CASSQTGGNQPQHF	TGTGCCAGCAGTCAGACGGGGGGCAATCAGCCCCAGCATTTT
-	-	TRBJ1-2	14	TRBV4-2	CASRRDTEDYGYTF	TGTGCCAGCAGGCGGGATACAGAAGATTATGGCTACACCTTC
TRBD1	-	TRBJ1-1	11	TRBV19	CATWDSAEAFF	TGTGCCACCTGGGACAGCGCTGAAGCTTTCTTT
-	-	TRBJ1-2	15	TRBV3-1/TRBV3-2	CASSQIPGGAGSYTF	TGTGCCAGCAGCCAAATCCCCGGGGGGGCTGGCAGCTACACCTTC
TRBD2	-	TRBJ2-1	14	TRBV3-1/TRBV3-2	CATRGLAGNNEQFF	TGTGCCACACGGGGACTAGCGGGGAACAATGAGCAGTTCTTC
-	-	TRBJ1-1	13	TRBV25-1	CASRDTLNTEAFF	TGTGCCTCGAGGGACACTTTGAACACTGAAGCTTTCTTT